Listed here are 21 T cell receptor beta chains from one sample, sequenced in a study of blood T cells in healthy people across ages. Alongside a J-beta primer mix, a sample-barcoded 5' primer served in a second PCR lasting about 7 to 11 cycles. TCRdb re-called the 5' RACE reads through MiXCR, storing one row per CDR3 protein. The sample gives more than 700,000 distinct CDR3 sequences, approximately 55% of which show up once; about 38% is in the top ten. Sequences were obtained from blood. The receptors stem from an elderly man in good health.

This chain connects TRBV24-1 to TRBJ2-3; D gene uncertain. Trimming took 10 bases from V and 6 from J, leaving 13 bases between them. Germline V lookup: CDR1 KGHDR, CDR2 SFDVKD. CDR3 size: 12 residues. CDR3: CATGSLSDTQYF. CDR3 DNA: TGTGCCACAGGGTCGCTCTCGGATACGCAGTATTTT.

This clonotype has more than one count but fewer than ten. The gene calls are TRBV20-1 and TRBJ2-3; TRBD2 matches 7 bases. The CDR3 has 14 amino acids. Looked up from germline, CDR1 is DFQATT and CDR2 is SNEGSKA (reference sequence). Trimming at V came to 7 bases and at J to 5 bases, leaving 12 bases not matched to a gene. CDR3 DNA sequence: TGCAGTGGGATTGACGGGAGGACTGGAGATACGCAGTATTTT. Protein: CSGIDGRTGDTQYF.

The CDR3 DNA reads as TGTGCCAGCAGGCGACAGGGCGGACTATACGAGCAGTACTTC. Translating it yields CASRRQGGLYEQYF. This chain joins TRBV2 and TRBJ2-7, with D possibly matching TRBD1 (7 bases). Per germline, CDR1 SNHLY and CDR2 FYNNEI. With 6 bases removed from V and 4 bases from J, the gap between germline ends came to 16 bases. The CDR3 is made up of 14 amino acids. Full variable domain (outside the CDR3, taken from reference TRBV2 and TRBJ2-7): EPEVTQTPSHQVTQMGQEVILRCVPISNHLYFYWYRQILGQKVEFLVSFYNNEISEKSEIFDDQFSVERPDGSNFTLKIRSTKLEDSAMYFCASRRQGGLYEQYFGPGTRLTVT.

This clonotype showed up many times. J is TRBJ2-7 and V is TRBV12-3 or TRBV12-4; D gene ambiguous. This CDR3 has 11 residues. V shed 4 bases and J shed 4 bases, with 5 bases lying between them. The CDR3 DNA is TGTGCCAGCAGTTCTCCTTACGAGCAGTACTTC. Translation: CASSSPYEQYF.

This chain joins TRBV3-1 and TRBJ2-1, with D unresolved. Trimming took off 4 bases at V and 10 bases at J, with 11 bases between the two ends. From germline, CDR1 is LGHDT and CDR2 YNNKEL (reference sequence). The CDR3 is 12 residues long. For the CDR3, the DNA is TGTGCCAGCAGCCCCCAGGCCCTGGAGCAGTTCTTC. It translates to CASSPQALEQFF.

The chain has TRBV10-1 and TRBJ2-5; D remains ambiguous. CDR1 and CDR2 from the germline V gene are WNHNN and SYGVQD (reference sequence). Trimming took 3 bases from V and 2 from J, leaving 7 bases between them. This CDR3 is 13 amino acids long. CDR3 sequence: CASSDGLQETQYF. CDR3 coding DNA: TGCGCCAGCAGTGATGGTCTACAAGAGACCCAGTACTTC.

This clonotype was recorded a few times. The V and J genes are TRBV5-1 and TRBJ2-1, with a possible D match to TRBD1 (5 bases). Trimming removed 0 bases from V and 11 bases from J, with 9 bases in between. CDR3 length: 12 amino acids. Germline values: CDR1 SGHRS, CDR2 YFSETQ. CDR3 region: CASSLDRTKQFF. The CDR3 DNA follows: TGCGCCAGCAGCTTGGATAGGACAAAGCAGTTCTTC.

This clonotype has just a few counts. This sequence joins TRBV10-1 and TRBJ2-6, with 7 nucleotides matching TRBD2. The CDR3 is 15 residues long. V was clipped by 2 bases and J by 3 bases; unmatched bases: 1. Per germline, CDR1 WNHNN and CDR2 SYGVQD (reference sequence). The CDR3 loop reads CASSEGRVGANVLTF. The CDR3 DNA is TGCGCCAGCAGTGAGGGGAGGGTTGGGGCCAACGTCCTGACTTTC.

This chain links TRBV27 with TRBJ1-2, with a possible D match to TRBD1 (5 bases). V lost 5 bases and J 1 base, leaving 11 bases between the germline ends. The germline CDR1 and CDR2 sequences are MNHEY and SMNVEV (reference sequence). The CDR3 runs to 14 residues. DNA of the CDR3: TGTGCCAGCAGTAGGGACCTTGGTAACTATGGCTACACCTTC. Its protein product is CASSRDLGNYGYTF.

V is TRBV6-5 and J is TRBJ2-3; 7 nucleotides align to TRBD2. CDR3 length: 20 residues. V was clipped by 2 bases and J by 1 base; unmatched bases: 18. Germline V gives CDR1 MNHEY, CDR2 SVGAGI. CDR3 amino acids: CASSYLLGAGERRRTDTQYF. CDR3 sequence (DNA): TGTGCCAGCAGTTACCTCCTCGGGGCGGGAGAGAGGAGACGCACAGATACGCAGTATTTT.

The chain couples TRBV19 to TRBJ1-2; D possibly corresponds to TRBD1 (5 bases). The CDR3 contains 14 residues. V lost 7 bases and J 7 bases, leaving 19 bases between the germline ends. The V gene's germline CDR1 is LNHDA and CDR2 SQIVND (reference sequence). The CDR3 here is CASIWKGMESGYTF. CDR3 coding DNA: TGTGCCAGTATTTGGAAGGGGATGGAGAGTGGCTACACCTTC.

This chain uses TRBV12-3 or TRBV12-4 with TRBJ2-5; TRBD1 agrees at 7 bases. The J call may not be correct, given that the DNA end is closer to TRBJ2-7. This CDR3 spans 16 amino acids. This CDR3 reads CASSLTGVASGYEQYF. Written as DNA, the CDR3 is TGTGCCAGCAGCCTCACAGGGGTTGCTTCCGGCTACGAGCAGTACTTC.

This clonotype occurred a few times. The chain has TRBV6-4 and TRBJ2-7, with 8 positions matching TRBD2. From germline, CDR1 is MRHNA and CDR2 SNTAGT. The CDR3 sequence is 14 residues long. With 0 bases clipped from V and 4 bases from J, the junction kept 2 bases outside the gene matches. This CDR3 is CASSDSGTRYEQYF. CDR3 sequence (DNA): TGTGCCAGCAGTGACTCTGGGACTAGGTACGAGCAGTACTTC.

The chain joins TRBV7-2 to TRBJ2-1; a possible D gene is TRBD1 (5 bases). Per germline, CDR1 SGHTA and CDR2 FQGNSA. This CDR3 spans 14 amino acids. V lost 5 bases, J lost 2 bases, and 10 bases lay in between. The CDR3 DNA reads TGTGCCAGCAGCCAAACGACAGCCTACAATGAGCAGTTCTTC. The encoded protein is CASSQTTAYNEQFF.

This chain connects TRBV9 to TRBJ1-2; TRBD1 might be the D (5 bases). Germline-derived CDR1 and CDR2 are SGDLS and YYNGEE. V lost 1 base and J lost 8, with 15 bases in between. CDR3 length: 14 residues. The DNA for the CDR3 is TGTGCCAGCAGCGTACGTACAAGGGGCTACGGCTACACCTTC. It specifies CASSVRTRGYGYTF.

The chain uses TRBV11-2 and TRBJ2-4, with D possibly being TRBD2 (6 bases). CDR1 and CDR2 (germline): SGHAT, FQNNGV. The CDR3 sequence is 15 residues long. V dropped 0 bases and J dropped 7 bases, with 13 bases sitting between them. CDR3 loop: CASSLDLGGGNIQYF. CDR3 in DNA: TGTGCCAGCAGCTTAGATCTGGGGGGAGGTAACATTCAGTACTTC.

The CDR3 spells CASSITGAQYF. As DNA, the CDR3 is TGTGCCAGCAGCATTACAGGGGCGCAGTATTTT. The V gene is TRBV12-3 or TRBV12-4, the J gene TRBJ2-3; 7 bases agree with TRBD1. The CDR3 extends over 11 amino acids. The ends lost 6 bases at V and 10 bases at J; junction bases unmatched: 4.

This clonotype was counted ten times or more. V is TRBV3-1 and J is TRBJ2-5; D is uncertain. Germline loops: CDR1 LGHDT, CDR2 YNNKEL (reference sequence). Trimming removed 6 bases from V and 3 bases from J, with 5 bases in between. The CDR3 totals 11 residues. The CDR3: CASSQKETQYF. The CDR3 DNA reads TGTGCCAGCAGTCAAAAAGAGACCCAGTACTTC.

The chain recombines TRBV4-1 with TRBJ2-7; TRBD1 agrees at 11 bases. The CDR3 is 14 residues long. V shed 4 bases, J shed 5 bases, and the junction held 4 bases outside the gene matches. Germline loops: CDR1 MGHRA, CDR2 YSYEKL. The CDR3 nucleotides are TGCGCCAGCAGCCTCCCGGGACAGGGGGACGAGCAGTACTTC. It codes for CASSLPGQGDEQYF.

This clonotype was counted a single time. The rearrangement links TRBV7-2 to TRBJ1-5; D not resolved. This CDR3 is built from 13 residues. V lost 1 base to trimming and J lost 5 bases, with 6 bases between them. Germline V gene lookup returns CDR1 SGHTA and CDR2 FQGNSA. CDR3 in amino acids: CASSLGVYQPQHF. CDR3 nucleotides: TGTGCCAGCAGCTTAGGGGTCTATCAGCCCCAGCATTTT.

The DNA for the CDR3 is TGCAGTGCTAGAGATCCAAGGGTCGGACGGTACAATGAGCAGTTCTTC. Its protein is CSARDPRVGRYNEQFF. The chain recombines TRBV20-1 with TRBJ2-1, with D unresolved. From germline, CDR1 is DFQATT and CDR2 SNEGSKA (reference sequence). Trimming took off 0 bases at V and 4 bases at J, with 16 bases between the two ends. The CDR3 runs to 16 residues.